This is a list of T cell receptor beta chains from one sample in a study of blood T cells in healthy people across ages. TCRdb re-derived calls from the 5' RACE reads in MiXCR, one entry per CDR3 protein. In the table there are approximately 880,000 distinct CDR3 sequences, about 48% of which are singletons. Specimen: blood. These receptors were obtained from a man aged 25 to 45 in good health. CDR3s include the opening cysteine and the closing phenylalanine or tryptophan. D genes are given only for firm matches. The size field is filled for only some rows; it gives once, few, many or a size class.

D gene | J gene | clone size | CDR3 length | V gene | CDR3 DNA | CDR3 protein
- | TRBJ1-2 | few | 15 | TRBV7-2 | TGTGCCAGCAGCTTAGTAGGGGGGGTTAACTATGGCTACACCTTC | CASSLVGGVNYGYTF
- | TRBJ2-3 | once | 14 | TRBV4-3 | TGCGCCAGCAGCCAAGATATCGGAGCAGATACGCAGTATTTT | CASSQDIGADTQYF
- | TRBJ2-7 | - | 13 | TRBV6-2/TRBV6-3 | TGTGCCAGCAGCTCCCCGAACAGGATCGAGCAGTACTTC | CASSSPNRIEQYF
- | TRBJ1-2 | few | 13 | TRBV7-6 | TGTGCCAGCAGCTTTGGGACAACAGATGGCTACACCTTC | CASSFGTTDGYTF
TRBD2 | TRBJ2-5 | once | 16 | TRBV7-8 | TGTGCCAGAAGCCGGACAAGCGGGGGCCTCGGGGAGACCCAGTACTTC | CARSRTSGGLGETQYF
- | TRBJ2-5 | - | 13 | TRBV5-6 | TGTGCCAGCAGTCCAAGGTACCAAGAGACCCAGTACTTC | CASSPRYQETQYF
- | TRBJ2-5 | few | 15 | TRBV7-2 | TGTGCCAGCAGCACGAGAGGAGGGGGGCGAGAGACCCAGTACTTC | CASSTRGGGRETQYF
- | TRBJ2-7 | - | 15 | TRBV7-2 | TGTGCCAGCAGCTTAGGAGGCGGGGTCCCCTACGAGCAGTACTTC | CASSLGGGVPYEQYF
- | TRBJ1-1 | - | 16 | TRBV6-5 | TGTGCCAGCAGTTACTCGGGGGGGCGCAGGAACACTGAAGCTTTCTTT | CASSYSGGRRNTEAFF
TRBD2 | TRBJ2-4 | - | 16 | TRBV4-1 | TGCGCCAGCAGCCGGGCCCCGGGACTAGCATCGGATGAGCAGTACTTC | CASSRAPGLASDEQYF
- | TRBJ1-2 | - | 18 | TRBV4-1 | TGCGCCAGCAGCCGCTTACAGGGAGCCCTCGGTATAGACTATGGCTACACCTTC | CASSRLQGALGIDYGYTF
TRBD1 | TRBJ2-7 | - | 16 | TRBV28 | TGTGCCAGCAGTTCCAGGACAGGCCCGAGCTCCTACGAGCAGTACTTC | CASSSRTGPSSYEQYF
- | TRBJ2-2 | - | 16 | TRBV3-1 | TGTGCCAGCAGCCAAGTTCTGGCAGGAGGGGCCGGGGAGCTGTTTTTT | CASSQVLAGGAGELFF
- | TRBJ2-7 | - | 15 | TRBV7-2 | TGTGCCAGCAGCTTAGCGGCGGCCAACTCCTACGAGCAGTACTTC | CASSLAAANSYEQYF
- | TRBJ1-4 | few | 17 | TRBV7-9 | TGTGCCAGCAGCCAGCTAGAAACGGGTACAACTAATGAAAAACTGTTTTTT | CASSQLETGTTNEKLFF
- | TRBJ2-1 | - | 16 | TRBV7-2 | TGTGCCAGCAGCCCGCGGACTGGGTGGATCAACAATGAGCAGTTCTTC | CASSPRTGWINNEQFF
TRBD2 | TRBJ2-3 | many | 16 | TRBV9 | TGTGCCAGCAGCGTAGTGGCGGGGGGGCCGACAGATACGCAGTATTTT | CASSVVAGGPTDTQYF
TRBD2 | TRBJ2-1 | - | 16 | TRBV7-9 | TGTGCCAGCAGTCCCTCCCCGACTAGCGGGGGCAATGAGCAGTTCTTC | CASSPSPTSGGNEQFF
- | TRBJ1-2 | few | 14 | TRBV7-8 | TGTGCCAGCAGCTTAGACAGGTTCGACTATGGCTACACCTTC | CASSLDRFDYGYTF
TRBD2 | TRBJ2-5 | - | 16 | TRBV29-1 | TGCAGCGTTGTTGGCGGGACTAGCGCGACCTCAGGGACCCAGTACTTC | CSVVGGTSATSGTQYF
- | TRBJ2-3 | - | 16 | TRBV5-5 | TGTGCCAGCAGCGTCGGGTTTTCCCCTAGCACAGATACGCAGTATTTT | CASSVGFSPSTDTQYF
- | TRBJ1-6 | - | 16 | TRBV11-3 | TGTGCCAGCAGCACTTATGCTTCGGGGGGCAATTCACCCCTCCACTTT | CASSTYASGGNSPLHF
TRBD1 | TRBJ2-7 | few | 15 | TRBV7-2 | TGTGCCAGCAGCATCGGACAGGGTTCGACCTACGAGCAGTACTTC | CASSIGQGSTYEQYF
- | TRBJ2-1 | - | 15 | TRBV7-2 | TGTGCCAGCAGCCTTACAGTGCCTAGATACAATGAGCAGTTCTTC | CASSLTVPRYNEQFF
TRBD1 | TRBJ2-4 | - | 15 | TRBV29-1 | TGCAGCGTGCCAGGGACAGGGGGATCCGGAAACATTCAGTACTTC | CSVPGTGGSGNIQYF
- | TRBJ2-5 | few | 13 | TRBV20-1 | TGCAGTGCTAGAGAGGCAGCCCAAGAGACCCAGTACTTC | CSAREAAQETQYF
TRBD2 | TRBJ2-7 | few | 17 | TRBV7-8 | TGTGCCAGCAGCCCAACCCGGGACCGTGGACTAGCCTACGAGCAGTACTTC | CASSPTRDRGLAYEQYF
- | TRBJ2-3 | few | 11 | TRBV18 | TGTGCCAGCTCACCGGAGAGGGAGCAGTATTTT | CASSPEREQYF
TRBD1 | TRBJ2-4 | - | 14 | TRBV10-3 | TGTGCCACGCAGGATGGACAGGGTTGGGGAGAGCAGTACTTC | CATQDGQGWGEQYF
TRBD1 | TRBJ1-6 | - | 15 | TRBV12-3/TRBV12-4 | TGTGCCAGCAGTTATGGCAGGGGGCTAGGTTCACCCCTCCACTTT | CASSYGRGLGSPLHF
- | TRBJ2-5 | - | 15 | TRBV4-1 | TGCGCCAGCAGCCAAGAGGCAGGCACCTACAATGAGCAGTACTTC | CASSQEAGTYNEQYF
- | TRBJ2-3 | few | 16 | TRBV4-3 | TGCGCCAGCAGCCAAGATTGGAGCGGGAGCACAGATACGCAGTATTTT | CASSQDWSGSTDTQYF
TRBD2 | TRBJ2-3 | - | 16 | TRBV15 | TGTGCCACCAGCAGAGATCCGACTAGCGGGGGGGATACGCAGTATTTT | CATSRDPTSGGDTQYF
- | TRBJ2-3 | - | 14 | TRBV9 | TGTGCCAGCAGCCCATTAGACAGCACAGATACGCAGTATTTT | CASSPLDSTDTQYF
TRBD1 | TRBJ2-5 | - | 13 | TRBV12-3/TRBV12-4 | TGTGCCAGCAGAATAACAGGGGTGAAGACCCAGTACTTC | CASRITGVKTQYF
TRBD2 | TRBJ2-7 | few | 18 | TRBV9 | TGTGCCAGCAGCCCAAGCGGACTAGCGGGGGGGCAGAGGCACGAGCAGTACTTC | CASSPSGLAGGQRHEQYF
TRBD2 | TRBJ2-7 | - | 16 | TRBV7-2 | TGTGCCAGCAGCTTAGATGGCGGGGGTGTCCCCTACGAGCAGTACTTC | CASSLDGGGVPYEQYF
- | TRBJ2-4 | few | 15 | TRBV12-3/TRBV12-4 | TGTGCCAGCAGTTTGGGCCCGCAGGGACCAAACATTCAGTACTTC | CASSLGPQGPNIQYF
TRBD1 | TRBJ2-7 | - | 12 | TRBV27 | TGTGCCAGTAAGACAGGGACCTACGAGCAGTACTTC | CASKTGTYEQYF
- | TRBJ1-4 | - | 14 | TRBV15 | TGTGCCACCAGCAGAGATCGCTCGAGTGAAAAACTGTTTTTT | CATSRDRSSEKLFF
- | TRBJ2-2 | few | 14 | TRBV5-4 | TGTGCCAGCAGCTTGGAGGGCTACACCGGGGAGCTGTTTTTT | CASSLEGYTGELFF
- | TRBJ2-7 | - | 16 | TRBV6-5 | TGTGCCAGCAGTTACTCGGGGGCTAGCGGAGTCTACGAGCAGTACTTC | CASSYSGASGVYEQYF
- | TRBJ2-7 | - | 15 | TRBV5-1 | TGCGCCAGCAGCGGGGCAGGGCGGGGTAACTACGAGCAGTACTTC | CASSGAGRGNYEQYF
TRBD1 | TRBJ2-3 | - | 16 | TRBV20-1 | TGCAGTGCTAGAGATCTGGGGGACAGGAACACAGATACGCAGTATTTT | CSARDLGDRNTDTQYF
TRBD2 | TRBJ2-1 | few | 16 | TRBV5-1 | TGCGCCAGCAGCTCGGGGACTAGGAGCTCCTACAATGAGCAGTTCTTC | CASSSGTRSSYNEQFF
- | TRBJ1-1 | many | 12 | TRBV20-1 | TGCAGTGCTAGAGATTCGGCGACTGAAGCTTTCTTT | CSARDSATEAFF